The 18 T cell receptor beta chains below all came from one sample that was sequenced in a study of CD8 T cells in Susac syndrome (dated by TCRdb to between 2019 and 2020). The library was made by the immunoSEQ multiplex PCR assay. RNA was extracted with the RNeasy kit and roughly 0.5 to 1 ug was reverse transcribed using random hexamers. The public reads were reanalyzed by TCRdb: fastp trimming at Q25, MiXCR alignment, in-frame beta chains only. Each CDR3 protein gets just one entry, which takes the most common genes and DNA from the rows behind it. The sample table contains under 80,000 distinct CDR3 sequences; only one count was recorded for approximately 94% of them. In total, the top ten clones hold roughly 0.42% of the sample. Sequenced: CD8+ T cells from PBMCs. These receptors came from a human donor with multiple sclerosis.

The rearrangement joins TRBV12-3 or TRBV12-4 to TRBJ1-1; unclear D gene. V was pared by 6 bases and J by 1 base, with 9 bases between. This CDR3 contains 13 residues. The CDR3 DNA reads as TGTGCCAGCAGGCCTTTGGGGAACACTGAAGCTTTCTTT. The encoded protein is CASRPLGNTEAFF.

V usage is TRBV6-2 or TRBV6-3 and J usage is TRBJ2-5; no clear D gene. Germline loops: CDR1 MNHEY, CDR2 SVGEGT. V was clipped by 2 bases and J by 2 bases, with 6 bases between them. This CDR3 contains 13 residues. The DNA of the CDR3 is TGTGCCAGCAGTTACGAAGTACAAGAGACCCAGTACTTC. Encoded protein: CASSYEVQETQYF.

In its sample, this clonotype was seen once. V gene TRBV18 combines with J gene TRBJ2-2; D is unresolved. The CDR3 is 16 residues long. CDR1 and CDR2 from the germline V gene are KGHSH and LQKENI. The ends were cut back, 2 bases at V and 1 base at J, with 11 bases in the middle. CDR3 sequence: CASSPVMTRNTGELFF. The CDR3, as DNA: TGTGCCAGCTCACCAGTCATGACACGGAACACCGGGGAGCTGTTTTTT.

This rearrangement joins TRBV13 to TRBJ2-1; D remains ambiguous. The ends were cut back, 5 bases at V and 7 bases at J, with 6 bases in the middle. There are 11 residues in the CDR3. CDR1 is PRHDT, CDR2 FYEKMQ, per germline (reference sequence). CDR3 sequence reads: CASSPGNEQFF. The CDR3 DNA follows: TGTGCCAGCAGCCCTGGGAATGAGCAGTTCTTC.

J is TRBJ1-2 and V is TRBV4-1; D is possibly TRBD1 (6 bases). Trimming removed 3 bases at V and 2 bases at J, with 22 bases between. The CDR3 is made up of 18 amino acids. CDR1 and CDR2 from the germline V gene are MGHRA and YSYEKL. CDR3 sequence reads: CASSHQPLTRDTNYGYTF. The CDR3 DNA sequence: TGCGCCAGCAGCCACCAGCCTTTGACTCGGGACACGAACTATGGCTACACCTTC.

The chain joins TRBV12-3 or TRBV12-4 to TRBJ1-1; D not certain. With 6 bases removed from V and 5 bases from J, the gap between germline ends came to 10 bases. The CDR3 sequence is 12 residues long. The CDR3 protein is CASRSWGTEAFF. CDR3 in DNA: TGTGCCAGCAGATCATGGGGAACTGAAGCTTTCTTT.

V gene TRBV5-4 combines with J gene TRBJ2-1; 9 bases line up with TRBD2. In germline, CDR1 is SGHNT, CDR2 YYREEE (reference sequence). The J segment lost 3 bases and the V segment lost 5 bases, leaving 12 bases of the junction unmatched. The CDR3 length is 17 residues. Written as DNA, the CDR3 is TGTGCCAGCAGTCCGACCAGCGGGAGGTTCGACTACAATGAGCAGTTCTTC. Its protein is CASSPTSGRFDYNEQFF.

This sequence joins TRBV25-1 and TRBJ2-7, with 7 bases that match TRBD1. V lost 6 bases and J lost 5; bases outside the gene matches: 7. The CDR3 spans 13 residues. Germline CDR1 MGHDK, CDR2 SYGVNS. The CDR3 here is CASSPGGSHEQYF. The CDR3 coding sequence is TGTGCCAGCAGCCCAGGGGGATCCCACGAGCAGTACTTC.

The gene calls are TRBV19 and TRBJ2-1, with D possibly matching TRBD1 (6 bases). This CDR3 spans 14 amino acids. CDR1 and CDR2 from the germline V gene are LNHDA and SQIVND (reference sequence). Trimming pared 5 bases from V and 7 bases from J, leaving 15 bases between. CDR3 nucleotide sequence: TGTGCCAGTAGTCCTCAGCACAGGGTGAATGAGCAGTTCTTC. Encoded protein: CASSPQHRVNEQFF.

A single count supports this clonotype. The V gene is TRBV6-1, the J gene TRBJ1-2; D uncertain. The CDR3 is 13 amino acids. CDR1 is MNHNS, CDR2 SASEGT, per germline. Trimming removed 6 bases from V and 5 bases from J, with 13 bases in between. The CDR3 reads CASREFVGYGYTF. CDR3 nucleotides: TGTGCCAGCAGGGAGTTCGTGGGATATGGCTACACCTTC.

The rearrangement uses TRBV10-3 and TRBJ2-2; TRBD2 might be the D (6 bases). The germline gives CDR1 ENHRY, CDR2 SYGVKD. V was pared by 3 bases and J by 2 bases, with 13 bases between. The CDR3 spans 16 residues. In DNA form, the CDR3 reads TGTGCCATCAGTGAATTGTGGGAGGACAACACCGGGGAGCTGTTTTTT. Amino acids: CAISELWEDNTGELFF.

With respect to this clonotype: Germline is not matched at one junction end, which may reflect a read error. The chain joins TRBV15 to TRBJ2-2; the match to TRBD2 covers 9 bases. Germline-derived CDR1 and CDR2 are LNHNV and YYDKDF (reference sequence). The CDR3 contains 16 residues. CDR3 sequence: CATIDWSSGNAGELFF. The DNA for the CDR3 is TGTGCAACTATAGATTGGTCTAGCGGGAACGCCGGGGAGCTGTTTTTT. Complete variable domain (other parts from reference TRBV15 and TRBJ2-2): DAMVIQNPRYQVTQFGKPVTLSCSQTLNHNVMYWYQQKSSQAPKLLFHYYDKDFNNEADTPDNFQSRRPNTSFCFLDIRSPGLGDTAMYLCATIDWSSGNAGELFFGEGSRLTVL.

The gene calls are TRBV3-1 and TRBJ1-2; D may be TRBD1 (5 bases). CDR1 LGHDT and CDR2 YNNKEL come from the germline V gene (reference sequence). The CDR3 runs 15 residues. V shed 3 bases and J shed 4 bases, with 15 bases lying between them. CDR3 amino acids: CASSHVPGWTYGYTF. The CDR3 DNA reads as TGTGCCAGCAGCCATGTCCCAGGGTGGACCTATGGCTACACCTTC.

This rearrangement joins TRBV6-2 or TRBV6-3 to TRBJ1-1; D call uncertain. V shed 2 bases and J shed 6 bases, with 4 bases lying between them. The CDR3 spans 11 residues. Germline loops: CDR1 MNHEY, CDR2 SVGEGT. The CDR3 bases are TGTGCCAGCAGTTACAGTGCTGAAGCTTTCTTT. Amino acid sequence: CASSYSAEAFF.

The CDR3 DNA sequence: TGTGCCAGCAGCTCCCGGACTAGCGGGAGATCCGCGAACACCGGGGAGCTGTTTTTT. Translation gives CASSSRTSGRSANTGELFF. This chain links TRBV11-2 with TRBJ2-2; 13 bases match TRBD2. V lost 4 bases to trimming and J lost 0 bases; unmatched junction nucleotides: 8. CDR3 length equals 19 residues. Germline CDR1 is SGHAT and CDR2 is FQNNGV.

The chain is built from TRBV27 and TRBJ1-1; perhaps TRBD1 as D (5 bases). This CDR3 region has 14 residues. The germline gives CDR1 MNHEY, CDR2 SMNVEV (reference sequence). The V end was cut by 5 bases, the J end by 6 bases, with 16 bases between. This CDR3 is CASSLRGGMAEAFF. CDR3 DNA sequence: TGTGCCAGCAGTCTTCGCGGGGGTATGGCTGAAGCTTTCTTT.

The chain joins TRBV27 to TRBJ2-7, with D uncertain. V lost 3 bases and J 7 bases, leaving 13 bases between the germline ends. Germline CDR1 reads MNHEY; CDR2 reads SMNVEV (reference sequence). The CDR3 is 13 residues long. The CDR3 sequence is CASSFDRAGEQYF. CDR3 bases: TGTGCCAGCAGTTTCGATAGGGCCGGAGAGCAGTACTTC.

The J gene is TRBJ1-1, the V gene TRBV5-6; TRBD1 matches 8 bases. The CDR3 consists of 16 residues. Germline CDR1 and CDR2: SGHDT and YYEEEE. Trimming took 4 bases from V and 1 from J; bases not matched to a gene: 9. In DNA, the CDR3 is TGTGCCAGCAGCCCACTTGGACAGGGTTCGAACACTGAAGCTTTCTTT. It yields the protein CASSPLGQGSNTEAFF.